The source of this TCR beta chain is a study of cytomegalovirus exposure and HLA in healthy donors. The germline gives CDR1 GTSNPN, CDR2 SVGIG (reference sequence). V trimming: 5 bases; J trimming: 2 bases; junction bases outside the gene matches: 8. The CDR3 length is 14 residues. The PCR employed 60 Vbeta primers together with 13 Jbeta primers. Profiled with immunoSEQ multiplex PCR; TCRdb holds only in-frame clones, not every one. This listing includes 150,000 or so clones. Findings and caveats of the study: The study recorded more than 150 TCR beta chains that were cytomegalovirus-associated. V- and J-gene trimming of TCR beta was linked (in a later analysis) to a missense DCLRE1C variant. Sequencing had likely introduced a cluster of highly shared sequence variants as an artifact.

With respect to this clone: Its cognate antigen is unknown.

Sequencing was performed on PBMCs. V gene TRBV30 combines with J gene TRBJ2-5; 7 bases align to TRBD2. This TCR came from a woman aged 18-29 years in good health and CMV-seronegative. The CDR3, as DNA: TGTGCCTGGGGGTTTGTCGGGAGGCAAGAGACCCAGTACTTC. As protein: CAWGFVGRQETQYF. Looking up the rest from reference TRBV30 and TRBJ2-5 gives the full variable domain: SQTIHQWPATLVQPVGSPLSLECTVEGTSNPNLYWYRQAAGRGLQLLFYSVGIGQISSEVPQNLSASRPQDRQFILSSKKLLLSDSGFYLCAWGFVGRQETQYFGPGTRLLVL.